This T cell receptor beta chain emerged from a study of blood T cell repertoires in COVID-19. Libraries were prepared by immunoSEQ multiplex PCR; TCRdb keeps only in-frame clonotypes and omits some of them. The sample lists more than 150,000 clones; around 90% were seen once. V was cut by 0 bases and J by 0 bases, with 10 bases left in between. CDR3 length: 15 residues. Per the germline V gene, CDR1 is SGHDT and CDR2 is YYEEEE. The chain couples TRBV5-6 to TRBJ2-7, with D possibly being TRBD1 (6 bases). What was sequenced was PBMCs or T cells enriched from blood (not recorded which). The sequence derives from a woman aged 25 to 39 who had recovered from COVID-19. The CDR3, as DNA: TGTGCCAGCAGCTTGGGACAGGCCAGCTCCTACGAGCAGTACTTC. It specifies CASSLGQASSYEQYF.